This TCR beta chain was identified during a study of regulatory T cells in long-lasting Graves disease. With iRepertoire HTBI primers and Arm-PCR of CDR3 regions, TCR beta libraries were built. TCRdb ran MiXCR on the multiplex PCR reads and lists one entry per CDR3 protein. The sample lists about 220,000 distinct CDR3 sequences, approximately 18% occurring once. Regarding time point: newly diagnosed GD, antithyroid drugs for less than 3 months. PBMC-extracted RNA yielded the TCR library. CDR1 and CDR2 (germline): MNHEY, SMNVEV (reference sequence). The V and J ends lost 5 bases and 8 bases, in that order; junction bases with no gene match: 15. This CDR3 spans 17 amino acids. This clonotype has ten or more counts. These same data were also listed under a study on T cells in Graves' hyperthyroidism and ophthalmopathy. According to that study: Disease duration under 2 months; hyperthyroidism patients were aged 18 to 65.

The V call is TRBV27, the J call TRBJ2-1; the match to TRBD2 covers 10 bases. This TCR derives from a woman aged 25 to 39 with Graves disease. This specimen consisted of peripheral blood mononuclear cells (PBMCs), obtained at new diagnosis, from a patient treated with antithyroid drugs. CDR3 residues: CASSRYSGRGFLDEQFF. In nucleotides, the CDR3 is TGTGCCAGCAGTAGGTACAGCGGGAGGGGTTTTCTCGATGAGCAGTTCTTC.